This T cell receptor beta chain was sequenced during a study of control samples from healthy donors and cancer patients. Remarks on this clone: The same CDR3 also results from other DNA sequences found in this sample.

Germline values: CDR1 MDHEN, CDR2 SYDVKM. The length of the CDR3 is 15 residues. The germline V and J ends were trimmed by 3 bases and 5 bases, with 14 bases remaining between them. The table came from immunoSEQ multiplex PCR; TCRdb's copy has only in-frame clones and leaves some out. The repertoire holds about 170,000 clones, with around 88% as singletons. The sequencing sample was made of blood. This clonotype was obtained from a woman in her thirties in good health. This chain links TRBV28 with TRBJ1-5; D is possibly TRBD1 (6 bases). CDR3 residues: CASSFGGTGYQPQHF. CDR3 in DNA: TGTGCCAGCAGTTTTGGGGGCACAGGGTATCAGCCCCAGCATTTT.